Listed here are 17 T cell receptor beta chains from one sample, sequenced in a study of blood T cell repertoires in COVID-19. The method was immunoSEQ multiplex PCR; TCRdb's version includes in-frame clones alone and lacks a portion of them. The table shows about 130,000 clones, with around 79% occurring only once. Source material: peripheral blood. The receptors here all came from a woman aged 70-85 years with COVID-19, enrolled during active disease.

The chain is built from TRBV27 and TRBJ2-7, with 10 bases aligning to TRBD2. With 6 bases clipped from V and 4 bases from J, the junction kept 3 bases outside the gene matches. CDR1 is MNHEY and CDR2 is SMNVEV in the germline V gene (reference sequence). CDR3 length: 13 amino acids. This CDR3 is CASRLAGRYEQYF. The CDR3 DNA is TGTGCCAGCAGACTAGCGGGGAGATACGAGCAGTACTTC.

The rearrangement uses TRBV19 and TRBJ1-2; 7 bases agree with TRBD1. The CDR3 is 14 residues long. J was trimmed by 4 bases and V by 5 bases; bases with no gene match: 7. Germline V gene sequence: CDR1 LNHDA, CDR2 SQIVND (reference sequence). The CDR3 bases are TGTGCCAGTAGTGCCGACAGGGCCGGCTATGGCTACACCTTC. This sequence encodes CASSADRAGYGYTF.

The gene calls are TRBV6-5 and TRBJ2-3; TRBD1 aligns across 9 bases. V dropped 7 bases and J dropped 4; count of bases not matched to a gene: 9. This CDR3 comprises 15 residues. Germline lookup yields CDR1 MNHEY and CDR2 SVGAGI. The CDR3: CASKRGQGVPDTQYF. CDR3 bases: TGTGCCAGCAAAAGGGGACAGGGAGTCCCAGATACGCAGTATTTT.

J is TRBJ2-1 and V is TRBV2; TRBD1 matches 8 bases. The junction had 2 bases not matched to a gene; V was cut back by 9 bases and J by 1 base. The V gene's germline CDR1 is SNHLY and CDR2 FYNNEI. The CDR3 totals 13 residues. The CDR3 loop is CARNRGSYNEQFF. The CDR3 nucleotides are TGTGCCAGGAACAGGGGGTCCTACAATGAGCAGTTCTTC.

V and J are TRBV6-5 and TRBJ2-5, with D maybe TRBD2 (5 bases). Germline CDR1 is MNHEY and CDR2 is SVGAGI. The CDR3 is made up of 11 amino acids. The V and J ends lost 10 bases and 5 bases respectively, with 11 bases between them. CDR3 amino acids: CATYGGETQYF. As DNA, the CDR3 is TGTGCCACCTACGGCGGGGAGACCCAGTACTTC.

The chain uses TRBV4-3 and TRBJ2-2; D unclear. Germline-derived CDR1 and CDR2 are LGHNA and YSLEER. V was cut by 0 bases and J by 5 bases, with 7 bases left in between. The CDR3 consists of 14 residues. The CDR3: CASSQEYFTGELFF. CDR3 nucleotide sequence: TGCGCCAGCAGCCAAGAGTACTTTACCGGGGAGCTGTTTTTT.

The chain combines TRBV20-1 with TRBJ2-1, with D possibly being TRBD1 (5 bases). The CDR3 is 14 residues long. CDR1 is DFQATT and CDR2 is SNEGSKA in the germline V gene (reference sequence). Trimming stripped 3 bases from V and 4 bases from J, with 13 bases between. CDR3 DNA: TGCAGTGCTAGTAGGACACACGCGTACAATGAGCAGTTCTTC. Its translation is CSASRTHAYNEQFF.

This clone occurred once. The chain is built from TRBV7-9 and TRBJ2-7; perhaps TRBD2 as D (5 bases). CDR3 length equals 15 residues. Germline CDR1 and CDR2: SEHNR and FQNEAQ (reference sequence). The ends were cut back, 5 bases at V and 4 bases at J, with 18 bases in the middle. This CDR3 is CASSPSGRTAYEQYF. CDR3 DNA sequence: TGTGCCAGCAGCCCCTCCGGCAGGACTGCTTACGAGCAGTACTTC.

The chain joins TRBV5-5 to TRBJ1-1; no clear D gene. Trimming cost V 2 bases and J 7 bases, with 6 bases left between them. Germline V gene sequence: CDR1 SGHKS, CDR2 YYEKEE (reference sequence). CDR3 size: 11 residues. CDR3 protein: CASSFGVEAFF. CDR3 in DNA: TGTGCCAGCAGCTTCGGGGTTGAAGCTTTCTTT.

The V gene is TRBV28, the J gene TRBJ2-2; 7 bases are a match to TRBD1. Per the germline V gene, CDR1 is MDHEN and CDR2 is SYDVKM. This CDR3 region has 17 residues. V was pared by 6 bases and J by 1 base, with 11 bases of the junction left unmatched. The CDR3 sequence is CASSQLTGARNTGELFF. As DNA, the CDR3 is TGTGCCAGCAGCCAACTAACAGGGGCGAGGAACACCGGGGAGCTGTTTTTT.

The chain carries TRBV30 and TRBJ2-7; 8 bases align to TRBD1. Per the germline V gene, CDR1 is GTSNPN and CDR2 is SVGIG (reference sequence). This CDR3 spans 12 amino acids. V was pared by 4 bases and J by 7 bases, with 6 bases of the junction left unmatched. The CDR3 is CAWKGDRPEQYF. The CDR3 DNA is TGTGCCTGGAAGGGGGACAGGCCAGAGCAGTACTTC.

CDR3 bases: TGTGCCTGGAGTGCCCCTGGGGGCGCGGAGCAGCCCCAGCATTTT. Translation gives CAWSAPGGAEQPQHF. The chain carries TRBV30 and TRBJ1-5; TRBD1 is a possible D gene (6 bases). Germline V gives CDR1 GTSNPN, CDR2 SVGIG (reference sequence). V was pared by 1 base and J by 7 bases, with 17 bases between. This CDR3 region has 15 residues.

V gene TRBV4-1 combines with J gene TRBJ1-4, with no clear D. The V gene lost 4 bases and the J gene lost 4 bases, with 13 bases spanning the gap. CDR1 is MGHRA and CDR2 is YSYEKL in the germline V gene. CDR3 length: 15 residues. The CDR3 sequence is CASSRLGLINEKLFF. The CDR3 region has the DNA TGCGCCAGCAGCCGCTTAGGACTCATTAATGAAAAACTGTTTTTT.

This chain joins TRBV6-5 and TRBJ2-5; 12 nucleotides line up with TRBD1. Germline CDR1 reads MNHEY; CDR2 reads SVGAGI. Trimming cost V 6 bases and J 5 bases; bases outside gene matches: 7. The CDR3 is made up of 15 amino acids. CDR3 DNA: TGTGCCAGCAGATCGGGACAGGGGGCTTGGGAGACCCAGTACTTC. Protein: CASRSGQGAWETQYF.

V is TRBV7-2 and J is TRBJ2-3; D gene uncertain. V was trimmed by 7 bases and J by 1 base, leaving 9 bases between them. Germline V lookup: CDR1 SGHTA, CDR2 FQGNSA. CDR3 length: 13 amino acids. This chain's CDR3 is CASNSRGTDTQYF. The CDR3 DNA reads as TGTGCCAGCAATAGCCGGGGCACAGATACGCAGTATTTT.

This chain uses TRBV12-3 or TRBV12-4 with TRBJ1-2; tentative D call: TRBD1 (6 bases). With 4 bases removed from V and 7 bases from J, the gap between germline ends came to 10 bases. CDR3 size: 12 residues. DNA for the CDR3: TGTGCCAGCAGTTGGGGGCTTAGTGGCTACACCTTC. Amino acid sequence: CASSWGLSGYTF.

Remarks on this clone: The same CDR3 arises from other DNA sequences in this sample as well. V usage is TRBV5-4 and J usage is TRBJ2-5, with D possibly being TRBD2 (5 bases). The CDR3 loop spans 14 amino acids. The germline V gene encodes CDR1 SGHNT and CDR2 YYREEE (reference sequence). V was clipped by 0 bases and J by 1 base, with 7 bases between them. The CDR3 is CASSLAGVQETQYF. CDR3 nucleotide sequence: TGTGCCAGCAGCTTGGCCGGGGTCCAAGAGACCCAGTACTTC. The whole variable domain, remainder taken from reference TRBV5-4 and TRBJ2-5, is ETGVTQSPTHLIKTRGQQVTLRCSSQSGHNTVSWYQQALGQGPQFIFQYYREEENGRGNFPPRFSGLQFPNYSSELNVNALELDDSALYLCASSLAGVQETQYFGPGTRLLVL.